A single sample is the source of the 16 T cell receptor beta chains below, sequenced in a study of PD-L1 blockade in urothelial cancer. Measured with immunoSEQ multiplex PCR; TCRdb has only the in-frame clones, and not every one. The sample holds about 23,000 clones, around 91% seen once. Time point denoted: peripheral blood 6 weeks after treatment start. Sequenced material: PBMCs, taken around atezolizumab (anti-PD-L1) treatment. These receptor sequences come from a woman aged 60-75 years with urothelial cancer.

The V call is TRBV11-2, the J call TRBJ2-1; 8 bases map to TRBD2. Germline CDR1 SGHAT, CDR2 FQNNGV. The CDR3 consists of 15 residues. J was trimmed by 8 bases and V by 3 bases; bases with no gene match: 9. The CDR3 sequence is CASSFPGLAGYEQFF. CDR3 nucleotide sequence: TGTGCCAGCAGCTTCCCCGGACTAGCTGGCTATGAGCAGTTCTTC.

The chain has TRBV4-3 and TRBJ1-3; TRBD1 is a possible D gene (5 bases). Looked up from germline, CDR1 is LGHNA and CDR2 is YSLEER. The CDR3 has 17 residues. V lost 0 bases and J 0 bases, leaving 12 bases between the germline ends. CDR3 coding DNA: TGCGCCAGCAGCCAAGATGCGGGACTGATCTCTGGAAACACCATATATTTT. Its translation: CASSQDAGLISGNTIYF.

Here the CDR3 DNA reads TGTGCCAGCACAATAACAGGGGGCGATGGCTACACCTTC. Residues: CASTITGGDGYTF. The chain employs TRBV7-9 and TRBJ1-2, with 9 bases lining up with TRBD1. The germline V gene encodes CDR1 SEHNR and CDR2 FQNEAQ (reference sequence). The CDR3 extends over 13 amino acids. V shed 7 bases, J shed 6 bases, and the junction held 6 bases outside the gene matches.

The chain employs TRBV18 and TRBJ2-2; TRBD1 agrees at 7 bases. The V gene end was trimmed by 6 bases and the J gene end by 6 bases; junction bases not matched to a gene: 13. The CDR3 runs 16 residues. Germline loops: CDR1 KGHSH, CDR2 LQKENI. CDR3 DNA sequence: TGTGCCAGCTCCATCCGGGGACAGACAAAGGCCGGGGAGCTGTTTTTT. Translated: CASSIRGQTKAGELFF. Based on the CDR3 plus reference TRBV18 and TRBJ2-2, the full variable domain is NAGVMQNPRHLVRRRGQEARLRCSPMKGHSHVYWYRQLPEEGLKFMVYLQKENIIDESGMPKERFSAEFPKEGPSILRIQQVVRGDSAAYFCASSIRGQTKAGELFFGEGSRLTVL.

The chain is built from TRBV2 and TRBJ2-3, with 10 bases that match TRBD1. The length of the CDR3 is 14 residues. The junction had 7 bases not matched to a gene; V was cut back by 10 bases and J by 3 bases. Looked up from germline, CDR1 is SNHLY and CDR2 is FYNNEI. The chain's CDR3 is CATRQGASTDTQYF. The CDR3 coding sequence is TGTGCCACCCGACAGGGGGCTTCGACAGATACGCAGTATTTT.

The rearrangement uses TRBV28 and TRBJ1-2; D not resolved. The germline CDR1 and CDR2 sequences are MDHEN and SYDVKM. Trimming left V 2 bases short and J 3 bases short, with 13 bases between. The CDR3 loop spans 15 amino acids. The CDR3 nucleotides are TGTGCCAGCAGTTTAGGGAGGCTTAGGGACTATGGCTACACCTTC. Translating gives CASSLGRLRDYGYTF.

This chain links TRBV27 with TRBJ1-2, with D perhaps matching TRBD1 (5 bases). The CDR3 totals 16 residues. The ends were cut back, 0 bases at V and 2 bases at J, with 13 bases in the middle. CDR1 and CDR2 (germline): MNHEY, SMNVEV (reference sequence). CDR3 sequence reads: CASSLSSPQANYGYTF. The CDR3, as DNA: TGTGCCAGCAGTTTATCCTCCCCACAGGCCAACTATGGCTACACCTTC.

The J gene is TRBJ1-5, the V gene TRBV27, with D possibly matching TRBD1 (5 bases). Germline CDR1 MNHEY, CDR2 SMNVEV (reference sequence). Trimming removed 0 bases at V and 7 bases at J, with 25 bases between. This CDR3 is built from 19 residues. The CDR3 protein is CASSLSLRDSPDAAQPQHF. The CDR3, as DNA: TGTGCCAGCAGTTTATCGTTAAGGGACTCCCCAGACGCTGCCCAGCCCCAGCATTTT.

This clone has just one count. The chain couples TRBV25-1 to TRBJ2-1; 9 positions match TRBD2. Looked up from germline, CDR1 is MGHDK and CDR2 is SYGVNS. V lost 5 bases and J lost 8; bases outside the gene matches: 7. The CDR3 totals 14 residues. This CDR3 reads CASSKPGLAYEQFF. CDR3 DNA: TGTGCCAGCAGTAAACCGGGACTAGCCTATGAGCAGTTCTTC.

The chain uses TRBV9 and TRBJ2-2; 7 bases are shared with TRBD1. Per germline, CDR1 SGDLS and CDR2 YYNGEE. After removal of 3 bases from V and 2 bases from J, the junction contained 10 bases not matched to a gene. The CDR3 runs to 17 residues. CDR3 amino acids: CASSGGGQSSNTGELFF. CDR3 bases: TGTGCCAGCAGCGGTGGGGGACAGTCCTCAAACACCGGGGAGCTGTTTTTT.

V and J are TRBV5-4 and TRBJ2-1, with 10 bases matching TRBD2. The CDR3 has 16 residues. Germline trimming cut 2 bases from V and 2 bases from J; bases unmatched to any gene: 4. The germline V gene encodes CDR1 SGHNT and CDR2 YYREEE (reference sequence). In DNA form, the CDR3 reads TGTGCCAGCAGCTTTACTAGCGGGACGCCCTACAATGAGCAGTTCTTC. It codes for CASSFTSGTPYNEQFF.

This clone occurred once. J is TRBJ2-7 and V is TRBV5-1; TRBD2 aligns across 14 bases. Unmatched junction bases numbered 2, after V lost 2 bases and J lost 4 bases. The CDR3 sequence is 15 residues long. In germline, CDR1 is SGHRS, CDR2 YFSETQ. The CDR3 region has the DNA TGCGCCAGCAGCTTAGGGACTAGCGGGAGATACGAGCAGTACTTC. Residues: CASSLGTSGRYEQYF.

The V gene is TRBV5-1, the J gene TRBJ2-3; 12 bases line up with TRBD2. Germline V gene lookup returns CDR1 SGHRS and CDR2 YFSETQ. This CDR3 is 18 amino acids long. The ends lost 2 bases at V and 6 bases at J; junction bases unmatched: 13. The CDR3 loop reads CASSLQGASGGAIDTQYF. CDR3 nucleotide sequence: TGCGCCAGCAGCTTACAAGGGGCTAGCGGGGGGGCCATCGATACGCAGTATTTT.

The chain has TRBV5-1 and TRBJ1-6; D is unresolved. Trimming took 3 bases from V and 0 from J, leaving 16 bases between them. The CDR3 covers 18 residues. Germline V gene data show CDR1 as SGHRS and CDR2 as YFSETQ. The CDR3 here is CASSSGRLGSSYNSPLHF. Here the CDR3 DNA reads TGCGCCAGCAGCTCGGGCCGCCTGGGGAGCTCCTATAATTCACCCCTCCACTTT.

The DNA for the CDR3 is TGTGCCAGCAGCCTAGGGACTAGCGGGAGTCGCGATGAGCAGTTCTTC. Amino acids: CASSLGTSGSRDEQFF. The chain couples TRBV2 to TRBJ2-1; 14 nucleotides match TRBD2. From germline, CDR1 is SNHLY and CDR2 FYNNEI. V lost 6 bases, J lost 8 bases, and 9 bases stayed unmatched. The CDR3 consists of 16 residues.

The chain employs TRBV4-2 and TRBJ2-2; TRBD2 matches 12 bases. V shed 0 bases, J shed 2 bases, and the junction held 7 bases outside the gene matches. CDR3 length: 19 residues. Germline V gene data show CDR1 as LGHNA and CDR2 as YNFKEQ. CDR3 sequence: CASSQDPGLAGTNTGELFF. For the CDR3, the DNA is TGTGCCAGCAGCCAAGATCCCGGACTAGCGGGGACAAACACCGGGGAGCTGTTTTTT.